Presented here are 14 T cell receptor beta chains from one specimen sequenced in a study of blood T cell repertoires in COVID-19. Libraries were prepared by immunoSEQ multiplex PCR; TCRdb keeps only in-frame clonotypes and omits some of them. The sample includes around 370,000 clones, roughly 89% of them seen just once. Material: peripheral blood. These receptors all come from a man between 18 and 29 years old with active or convalescent COVID-19.

The chain has TRBV19 and TRBJ2-7; D is perhaps TRBD2 (6 bases). In germline, CDR1 is LNHDA, CDR2 SQIVND (reference sequence). This CDR3 has 14 amino acids. The V gene lost 4 bases and the J gene lost 2 bases, with 12 bases spanning the gap. The CDR3 loop is CASSTGDGTYEQYF. CDR3 nucleotide sequence: TGTGCCAGTAGTACGGGGGACGGAACCTACGAGCAGTACTTC.

Only one count was recorded for this clone. The chain links TRBV20-1 to TRBJ2-2; 8 bases are shared with TRBD2. CDR3 length equals 13 residues. CDR1 DFQATT and CDR2 SNEGSKA come from the germline V gene (reference sequence). Trimming at V came to 3 bases and at J to 6 bases, leaving 3 bases not matched to a gene. CDR3 DNA: TGCAGTGCTAGTAGGCGGGAGGCCGGGGAGCTGTTTTTT. Translating it yields CSASRREAGELFF.

CDR3 in amino acids: CASSFGGSNTDTQYF. The CDR3 DNA sequence: TGTGCCAGCAGTTTTGGTGGCAGTAATACAGATACGCAGTATTTT. The chain combines TRBV28 with TRBJ2-3; D gene uncertain. V dropped 3 bases and J dropped 3 bases, with 13 bases sitting between them. Germline loops: CDR1 MDHEN, CDR2 SYDVKM. The CDR3 runs to 15 residues.

The gene calls are TRBV4-2 and TRBJ2-3; 8 bases match TRBD2. Trimming removed 1 base from V and 4 bases from J; junction bases left unmatched: 7. CDR3 length: 16 amino acids. Germline V gene lookup returns CDR1 LGHNA and CDR2 YNFKEQ. CDR3 sequence reads: CASSQVVSREADTQYF. For the CDR3, the DNA is TGTGCCAGCAGCCAAGTGGTCTCGCGGGAGGCAGATACGCAGTATTTT.

The chain joins TRBV7-8 to TRBJ1-2; tentatively, D is TRBD1 (5 bases). Germline V lookup: CDR1 SGHVS, CDR2 FQNEAQ. Trimming left V 5 bases short and J 1 base short, with 8 bases between. The CDR3 totals 13 residues. DNA for the CDR3: TGTGCCAGCAGCCCACAGGTTAACTATGGCTACACCTTC. The encoded protein is CASSPQVNYGYTF.

This clone appeared a single time. The V call is TRBV6-5, the J call TRBJ2-3, with D unclear. Germline V gives CDR1 MNHEY, CDR2 SVGAGI. The CDR3 covers 13 residues. The germline V and J ends were trimmed by 3 bases and 2 bases, with 6 bases remaining between them. The CDR3 DNA is TGTGCCAGCAGTTATGCAGACACAGATACGCAGTATTTT. Residues: CASSYADTDTQYF.

The V and J genes are TRBV2 and TRBJ1-6, with TRBD1 matching over 7 bases. The CDR3 has 13 amino acids. Germline V gene sequence: CDR1 SNHLY, CDR2 FYNNEI. The V and J ends lost 5 bases and 8 bases, in that order; junction bases with no gene match: 3. The CDR3, as DNA: TGTGCCAGCAGTATGCAGGGGGATTCACCCCTCCACTTT. As protein: CASSMQGDSPLHF.

V gene TRBV11-2 combines with J gene TRBJ1-5; TRBD1 agrees at 9 bases. This CDR3 has 15 amino acids. Germline CDR1 SGHAT, CDR2 FQNNGV. Losses at the gene ends were 3 bases for V and 4 bases for J; bases not matched to a gene: 4. The CDR3 here is CASSLGTGPNQPQHF. CDR3 sequence (DNA): TGTGCCAGCAGCTTGGGGACAGGGCCAAATCAGCCCCAGCATTTT.

The chain carries TRBV28 and TRBJ1-5; D might be TRBD1 (6 bases). Germline-derived CDR1 and CDR2 are MDHEN and SYDVKM. V was pared by 3 bases and J by 4 bases, with 16 bases between. This CDR3 has 16 amino acids. DNA for the CDR3: TGTGCCAGCAGTTTCCGACAGGCGGTAAGGAATCAGCCCCAGCATTTT. Translation gives CASSFRQAVRNQPQHF.

The chain combines TRBV19 with TRBJ1-2, with TRBD1 as a possible D gene (5 bases). CDR3 length equals 14 residues. V lost 4 bases, J lost 0 bases, and 9 bases lay in between. Germline loops: CDR1 LNHDA, CDR2 SQIVND (reference sequence). CDR3 in amino acids: CASSSHRTNYGYTF. CDR3 bases: TGTGCCAGTAGTAGTCACAGGACTAACTATGGCTACACCTTC. The entire variable domain, with the rest obtained from reference TRBV19 and TRBJ1-2, is as follows: DGGITQSPKYLFRKEGQNVTLSCEQNLNHDAMYWYRQDPGQGLRLIYYSQIVNDFQKGDIAEGYSVSREKKESFPLTVTSAQKNPTAFYLCASSSHRTNYGYTFGSGTRLTVV.

The chain has TRBV29-1 and TRBJ1-2; 8 bases fit TRBD1. CDR3 length: 14 residues. Germline CDR1 SQVTM, CDR2 ANQGSEA. V dropped 4 bases and J dropped 6; count of bases not matched to a gene: 10. The CDR3 protein is CSVVGLTGVDGYTF. CDR3 nucleotides: TGCAGCGTTGTGGGCCTGACAGGGGTGGATGGCTACACCTTC.

This clone was picked up one time. The chain recombines TRBV10-3 with TRBJ1-5; TRBD1 agrees at 8 bases. Germline CDR1 ENHRY, CDR2 SYGVKD. Germline trimming cut 1 base from V and 4 bases from J; bases unmatched to any gene: 6. CDR3 length equals 16 residues. The CDR3 DNA is TGTGCCATCAGTGAGTTCCGGACAGGGCGGAATCAGCCCCAGCATTTT. Protein product: CAISEFRTGRNQPQHF.

This clone was counted a single time. V gene TRBV6-2 or TRBV6-3 combines with J gene TRBJ2-2; possible D gene TRBD1, 6 bases. The length of the CDR3 is 14 residues. Germline CDR1 reads MNHEY; CDR2 reads SVGEGT. V was cut by 5 bases and J by 4 bases, with 11 bases left in between. As DNA, the CDR3 is TGTGCCAGCAGTCGACCGACAGGCACCGGGGAGCTGTTTTTT. This translates into CASSRPTGTGELFF.

The chain has TRBV6-5 and TRBJ2-7; D gene unclear. This CDR3 is 15 amino acids long. V dropped 5 bases and J dropped 2 bases, with 16 bases sitting between them. Germline V gene sequence: CDR1 MNHEY, CDR2 SVGAGI. CDR3: CASSTDTLKTYEQYF. The CDR3 DNA follows: TGTGCCAGCAGTACCGACACACTCAAGACCTACGAGCAGTACTTC.